This is a list of T cell receptor beta chains from one sample in a study of shared clonotypes between healthy human individuals. Some clones are missing from TCRdb's copy, which holds only in-frame ones; the method was immunoSEQ multiplex PCR. Of 2,500,000 or so clones in the sample, about 90% were seen once. Material for sequencing was naive CD4+ T cells from PBMCs. The receptors were gathered from a man in his late teens or twenties in good health. Some clones in this sample may be carry-over from other donors' samples. The CDR3 runs from the conserved cysteine through the conserved F or W. A D gene is named only where the DNA matches it firmly. The listing skips clone size in some rows; elsewhere it reads once, few, many or a size class.

d_gene: -
abundance: once
j_gene: TRBJ1-5
v_gene: TRBV15
CDR3aa: CATSRIRDTGNQPQHF
CDR3nt: TGTGCCACCAGCAGAATAAGAGACACAGGCAATCAGCCCCAGCATTTT

d_gene: -
abundance: once
j_gene: TRBJ1-2
v_gene: TRBV6-1
CDR3aa: CASSERGAGYTF
CDR3nt: TGTGCCAGCAGTGAAAGAGGGGCTGGCTACACCTTC

d_gene: -
abundance: -
j_gene: TRBJ2-1
v_gene: TRBV2
CDR3aa: CASSEAREVEQFF
CDR3nt: TGTGCCAGCAGTGAAGCGCGAGAGGTCGAGCAGTTCTTC

d_gene: -
abundance: -
j_gene: TRBJ1-4
v_gene: TRBV5-1
CDR3aa: CASRNRPNEKLFF
CDR3nt: TGCGCCAGTAGAAACAGGCCTAATGAAAAACTGTTTTTT

d_gene: -
abundance: -
j_gene: TRBJ1-4
v_gene: TRBV28
CDR3aa: CASKSPGRGALANEKLFF
CDR3nt: TGTGCCAGCAAGTCCCCCGGGCGGGGGGCACTAGCTAATGAAAAACTGTTTTTT

d_gene: TRBD1
abundance: few
j_gene: TRBJ1-1
v_gene: TRBV5-1
CDR3aa: CASSITGGFAEAFF
CDR3nt: TGCGCCAGCAGCATTACAGGGGGCTTCGCTGAAGCTTTCTTT

d_gene: -
abundance: -
j_gene: TRBJ2-7
v_gene: TRBV9
CDR3aa: CASSVRSHSYEQYF
CDR3nt: TGTGCCAGCAGCGTAAGGAGCCACTCCTACGAGCAGTACTTC

d_gene: -
abundance: -
j_gene: TRBJ1-4
v_gene: TRBV6-5
CDR3aa: CATQDSHREKLFF
CDR3nt: TGTGCCACCCAAGACAGTCATCGCGAAAAACTGTTTTTT

d_gene: -
abundance: -
j_gene: TRBJ2-2
v_gene: TRBV4-2
CDR3aa: CASSQDSPRNTGELFF
CDR3nt: TGTGCCAGCAGCCAAGACTCGCCCAGGAACACCGGGGAGCTGTTTTTT

d_gene: TRBD1
abundance: -
j_gene: TRBJ1-1
v_gene: TRBV18
CDR3aa: CASSPTGEIAREAFF
CDR3nt: TGTGCCAGCTCACCTACAGGGGAAATAGCCCGTGAAGCTTTCTTT

d_gene: -
abundance: -
j_gene: TRBJ1-1
v_gene: TRBV19
CDR3aa: CASSTDRPHTEAFF
CDR3nt: TGTGCCAGTAGTACAGACAGGCCCCACACTGAAGCTTTCTTT

d_gene: -
abundance: -
j_gene: TRBJ2-1
v_gene: TRBV15
CDR3aa: CATSAGYNEQFF
CDR3nt: TGTGCCACCAGCGCAGGATACAATGAGCAGTTCTTC

d_gene: -
abundance: -
j_gene: TRBJ2-7
v_gene: TRBV4-1
CDR3aa: CASSLTPVHTDRFSYEQYF
CDR3nt: TGCGCCAGCAGCCTAACTCCAGTGCACACCGACAGGTTCTCCTACGAGCAGTACTTC

d_gene: TRBD1
abundance: -
j_gene: TRBJ1-2
v_gene: TRBV29-1
CDR3aa: CSVEGVRTGEKFNYGYTF
CDR3nt: TGCAGCGTTGAAGGGGTTCGGACAGGGGAGAAATTTAACTATGGCTACACCTTC

d_gene: -
abundance: -
j_gene: TRBJ1-3
v_gene: TRBV7-9
CDR3aa: CASSLGGLGNTIYF
CDR3nt: TGTGCCAGCAGCTTAGGGGGCCTAGGAAACACCATATATTTT

d_gene: -
abundance: -
j_gene: TRBJ2-3
v_gene: TRBV4-1
CDR3aa: CASSHPTDTQYF
CDR3nt: TGCGCCAGCAGCCACCCCACAGATACGCAGTATTTT

d_gene: -
abundance: -
j_gene: TRBJ2-7
v_gene: TRBV28
CDR3aa: CASSFRGQAPYEQYF
CDR3nt: TGTGCCAGCAGTTTTCGGGGGCAGGCACCCTACGAGCAGTACTTC

d_gene: -
abundance: -
j_gene: TRBJ2-7
v_gene: TRBV6-1
CDR3aa: CASRVSRVPLEQYF
CDR3nt: TGTGCCAGCAGAGTGTCGAGGGTACCTCTCGAGCAGTACTTC

d_gene: -
abundance: -
j_gene: TRBJ2-2
v_gene: TRBV9
CDR3aa: CASSLRGVGELFF
CDR3nt: TGTGCCAGCAGCCTTAGGGGCGTCGGGGAGCTGTTTTTT

d_gene: TRBD2
abundance: -
j_gene: TRBJ2-4
v_gene: TRBV7-2
CDR3aa: CASSLMGLAVYF
CDR3nt: TGTGCCAGCAGCCTTATGGGACTAGCGGTTTACTTC

d_gene: -
abundance: -
j_gene: TRBJ1-4
v_gene: TRBV27
CDR3aa: CASSWHSNEKLFF
CDR3nt: TGTGCCAGCAGTTGGCACTCTAATGAAAAACTGTTTTTT

d_gene: -
abundance: -
j_gene: TRBJ2-1
v_gene: TRBV6-5
CDR3aa: CASTSVSYNEQFF
CDR3nt: TGTGCCAGCACTAGCGTCTCCTACAATGAGCAGTTCTTC

d_gene: TRBD1
abundance: -
j_gene: TRBJ1-1
v_gene: TRBV5-1
CDR3aa: CASSPGAGGARGTEAFF
CDR3nt: TGCGCCAGCAGCCCCGGGGCAGGGGGGGCCCGGGGCACTGAAGCTTTCTTT

d_gene: -
abundance: once
j_gene: TRBJ2-7
v_gene: TRBV5-1
CDR3aa: CASRPGQNRHEQYF
CDR3nt: TGCGCCAGCAGACCAGGGCAAAACAGGCACGAGCAGTACTTC

d_gene: -
abundance: -
j_gene: TRBJ1-3
v_gene: TRBV6-1
CDR3aa: CASRPDSAGNTIYF
CDR3nt: TGTGCCAGCAGACCCGACAGTGCTGGAAACACCATATATTTT

d_gene: TRBD1
abundance: -
j_gene: TRBJ1-6
v_gene: TRBV6-4
CDR3aa: CASAALGQGNSPLHF
CDR3nt: TGTGCCAGCGCAGCCCTTGGACAGGGGAATTCACCCCTCCACTTT

d_gene: TRBD2
abundance: few
j_gene: TRBJ2-7
v_gene: TRBV5-4
CDR3aa: CASSSTSGSYEQYF
CDR3nt: TGTGCCAGCAGCTCGACTAGCGGGAGTTACGAGCAGTACTTC

d_gene: TRBD1
abundance: -
j_gene: TRBJ1-2
v_gene: TRBV28
CDR3aa: CASRDRGKSYGYTF
CDR3nt: TGTGCCAGCAGGGACAGGGGAAAGTCTTATGGCTACACCTTC

d_gene: TRBD2
abundance: -
j_gene: TRBJ2-2
v_gene: TRBV5-1
CDR3aa: CASSGSGGFTGELFF
CDR3nt: TGCGCCAGCAGCGGGTCCGGGGGGTTCACCGGGGAGCTGTTTTTT

d_gene: -
abundance: -
j_gene: TRBJ1-1
v_gene: TRBV5-4
CDR3aa: CASSSSTTGNTEAFF
CDR3nt: TGTGCCAGCAGTTCCTCCACGACGGGGAACACTGAAGCTTTCTTT

d_gene: -
abundance: -
j_gene: TRBJ2-5
v_gene: TRBV18
CDR3aa: CASSRSQVIIETQYF
CDR3nt: TGTGCCAGCTCCCGCTCTCAGGTTATAATAGAGACCCAGTACTTC

d_gene: -
abundance: -
j_gene: TRBJ2-5
v_gene: TRBV7-9
CDR3aa: CASSSHPPGAVGETQYF
CDR3nt: TGTGCCAGCAGCTCCCATCCCCCGGGGGCGGTGGGGGAGACCCAGTACTTC

d_gene: TRBD1
abundance: -
j_gene: TRBJ2-7
v_gene: TRBV28
CDR3aa: CASSGTGETLEQYF
CDR3nt: TGTGCCAGCAGCGGGACAGGTGAAACGTTGGAGCAGTACTTC

d_gene: TRBD1
abundance: -
j_gene: TRBJ1-4
v_gene: TRBV4-2
CDR3aa: CASSRPAGGDEKLFF
CDR3nt: TGTGCCAGCAGCCGGCCGGCAGGGGGCGATGAAAAACTGTTTTTT

d_gene: TRBD1
abundance: -
j_gene: TRBJ1-4
v_gene: TRBV28
CDR3aa: CASSSGQGKTNNEKLFF
CDR3nt: TGTGCCAGCAGTTCCGGACAGGGCAAAACGAATAATGAAAAACTGTTTTTT

d_gene: TRBD2
abundance: -
j_gene: TRBJ2-2
v_gene: TRBV9
CDR3aa: CASSVASGRVGTGELFF
CDR3nt: TGTGCCAGCAGCGTAGCTAGCGGGAGGGTCGGCACCGGGGAGCTGTTTTTT

d_gene: -
abundance: -
j_gene: TRBJ2-4
v_gene: TRBV19
CDR3aa: CASRAGSKNIQYF
CDR3nt: TGTGCCAGTAGGGCGGGGAGCAAAAACATTCAGTACTTC

d_gene: -
abundance: -
j_gene: TRBJ1-2
v_gene: TRBV28
CDR3aa: CASSLAPYGYTF
CDR3nt: TGTGCCAGCAGCCTGGCCCCCTATGGCTACACCTTC

d_gene: TRBD1
abundance: once
j_gene: TRBJ2-6
v_gene: TRBV27
CDR3aa: CASSKLGTGKTGANVLTF
CDR3nt: TGTGCCAGCAGTAAGCTCGGGACAGGGAAAACTGGGGCCAACGTCCTGACTTTC

d_gene: -
abundance: -
j_gene: TRBJ2-1
v_gene: TRBV5-6
CDR3aa: CASSYRSYNEQFF
CDR3nt: TGTGCCAGCAGCTACCGCTCCTACAATGAGCAGTTCTTC

d_gene: TRBD1
abundance: -
j_gene: TRBJ2-1
v_gene: TRBV10-3
CDR3aa: CAISEVLGAGGYNEQFF
CDR3nt: TGTGCCATCAGTGAGGTACTGGGCGCAGGGGGATACAATGAGCAGTTCTTC

d_gene: -
abundance: -
j_gene: TRBJ2-7
v_gene: TRBV6-6
CDR3aa: CASSYGDLSYEQYF
CDR3nt: TGTGCCAGCAGTTACGGGGATCTCTCCTACGAGCAGTACTTC

d_gene: TRBD1
abundance: -
j_gene: TRBJ1-2
v_gene: TRBV19
CDR3aa: CASFGGGGIYGYTF
CDR3nt: TGTGCCAGTTTCGGAGGGGGCGGGATCTATGGCTACACCTTC

d_gene: -
abundance: -
j_gene: TRBJ2-7
v_gene: TRBV10-3
CDR3aa: CAISKLIGRGGDGEQYF
CDR3nt: TGTGCCATCTCGAAACTGATAGGACGGGGAGGAGATGGGGAGCAGTACTTC

d_gene: -
abundance: -
j_gene: TRBJ2-7
v_gene: TRBV5-1
CDR3aa: CASSHGSASYEQYF
CDR3nt: TGCGCCAGCAGCCATGGTTCTGCGTCCTACGAGCAGTACTTC

d_gene: -
abundance: -
j_gene: TRBJ2-4
v_gene: TRBV28
CDR3aa: CASTELRQTNIQYF
CDR3nt: TGTGCCAGCACCGAACTCAGACAGACAAACATTCAGTACTTC

d_gene: -
abundance: once
j_gene: TRBJ2-2
v_gene: TRBV28
CDR3aa: CASSPPFDTGELFF
CDR3nt: TGTGCCAGCAGCCCTCCGTTCGACACCGGGGAGCTGTTTTTT

d_gene: -
abundance: -
j_gene: TRBJ1-3
v_gene: TRBV6-5
CDR3aa: CASSYGSTIYF
CDR3nt: TGTGCCAGCAGTTACGGATCGACCATATATTTT